The entry below describes one T cell receptor (beta chain). TCRdb re-analysed the RT-PCR reads in MiXCR, keeping a single row per CDR3 protein. Among 650,000 to 700,000 distinct CDR3 sequences listed, 15% to 19% were seen once. This CDR3 comprises 14 residues. The germline gives CDR1 SGHTA, CDR2 FQGNSA. Trimming left V 5 bases short and J 7 bases short, with 14 bases between. This record comes from a study of response to subunit inactivated influenza vaccine. This sequence joins TRBV7-2 and TRBJ2-2; a weak D match, TRBD2 (5 bases). The receptor was isolated from a man aged 50 or older who received an inactivated influenza vaccine. Sample: PBMCs from blood, taken 11 to 12 days after vaccination. The CDR3, as DNA: TGTGCCAGCAGCCCAACGGGATACGACGGGGAGCTGTTTTTT. Amino acids: CASSPTGYDGELFF.